A selection of T cell receptor beta chains follows, all from one sample in a study of technical replicates of blood from a handful of donors. Method: immunoSEQ multiplex PCR; TCRdb's copy keeps in-frame clones and lacks some. Seen here are around 74,000 clones, 80% to 90% observed once, and the top ten hold approximately 5%. The sequencing sample was made of PBMCs. These TCRs come from a human donor in good health. Some clones in this sample may be carry-over from other donors' samples. CDR3s include the opening cysteine and the closing phenylalanine or tryptophan. D genes are given only for firm matches. The size of a clone is reported for some rows only, either as once, few or many, or as a class for expanded clones.

v_gene	j_gene	abundance	d_gene	CDR3aa	CDR3nt
TRBV5-4	TRBJ2-7	-	-	CASSFGEIAYEQYF	TGTGCCAGCAGCTTTGGGGAGATAGCCTACGAGCAGTACTTC
TRBV29-1	TRBJ2-7	-	-	CSVIGQSSYEQYF	TGCAGCGTTATTGGACAGAGCTCCTACGAGCAGTACTTC
TRBV28	TRBJ2-7	once	-	CASSASGMSSYEQYF	TGTGCCAGCAGTGCGAGCGGAATGAGCTCCTACGAGCAGTACTTC
TRBV5-1	TRBJ1-1	-	-	CASSLSRGARRTEAFF	TGCGCCAGCAGCTTAAGCAGGGGCGCGAGGAGGACTGAAGCTTTCTTT
TRBV19	TRBJ1-5	-	-	CASRSGDYQPQHF	TGTGCCAGTAGAAGCGGAGATTATCAGCCCCAGCATTTT
TRBV4-3	TRBJ1-2	-	TRBD1	CASSQDHITGGARGYTF	TGCGCCAGCAGCCAAGATCATATTACAGGGGGCGCAAGGGGCTACACCTTC
TRBV29-1	TRBJ2-1	-	TRBD2	CSGRVAGGPNEQFF	TGCAGCGGCCGGGTAGCGGGGGGGCCCAATGAGCAGTTCTTC
TRBV6-5	TRBJ2-7	-	TRBD1	CASSYSRTGGYEQYF	TGTGCCAGCAGTTACTCGAGGACAGGGGGCTACGAGCAGTACTTC
TRBV9	TRBJ1-3	-	-	CASSNRDFPGNTIYF	TGTGCCAGCAGCAACCGGGACTTCCCTGGAAACACCATATATTTT
TRBV15	TRBJ2-2	-	-	CATSRGAGTGELFF	TGTGCCACCAGCAGAGGCGCCGGGACCGGGGAGCTGTTTTTT
TRBV6-6	TRBJ2-7	-	-	CASSYSSYGAYEQYF	TGTGCCAGCAGTTACTCGTCCTACGGGGCCTACGAGCAGTACTTC
TRBV12-5	TRBJ2-4	-	-	CASGLVLGPPGGIQYF	TGTGCTAGTGGTTTGGTACTTGGCCCACCCGGCGGCATTCAGTACTTC
TRBV11-3	TRBJ2-2	-	TRBD2	CASSLRREVGELFF	TGTGCCAGCAGCTTGCGGCGGGAGGTCGGGGAGCTGTTTTTT